The T cell receptor (beta chain) described here comes from a study of response to subunit inactivated influenza vaccine. This clonotype came up a few times. What it binds is not known. TCRdb called the RT-PCR reads again in MiXCR, with one record for every CDR3 protein. The sample shows about 570,000 distinct CDR3 sequences, approximately 10% of them seen only once. Study-wide findings and caveats: The authors suggested that few new T cells are recruited per seasonal influenza vaccination.

These data also formed part of another study, on T cells expressing NK-cell markers. Turning to that study: The cDNA for TCR beta came from 5'RACE template switching with UMIs. According to the study, TCR beta repertoires originated from sorted CD3+CD56+NKG2C+, CD3+CD56+NKG2C- and CD3+CD56-NKG2C+ T cells. Eight donors were sequenced, of whom seven were HCMV-seropositive, while the remaining one was HCMV-seronegative. NKG2C+ dominant clonotype frequencies in five or six donors were roughly 1.0-8% of CD8+ T cells.

This sequence was found in a man aged 45 to 65 who received an inactivated influenza vaccine. Sequences were derived from PBMCs from blood, sampled on the day of vaccination.

In nucleotides, the CDR3 is TGCAGTGCCAACCGCATAACAGGGGATACGCAGTATTTT. It translates to CSANRITGDTQYF. The chain is built from TRBV20-1 and TRBJ2-3; the D gene is possibly TRBD1 (6 bases). The V gene's germline CDR1 is DFQATT and CDR2 SNEGSKA (reference sequence). There are 13 residues in the CDR3. V lost 6 bases to trimming and J lost 6 bases, with 16 bases between them.